This is a list of T cell receptor beta chains from one sample in a study of shared clonotypes between healthy human individuals. TCRdb's copy holds only in-frame clones and misses some; the assay was immunoSEQ multiplex PCR. The sample comprises under 1 million clones, 90% to 98% of which are singletons, and about 0.25% rests with the top ten. Sequenced: naive CD8+ T cells sorted from blood. These receptors came from a man aged 25 to 40 in good health. Each CDR3 is given with its conserved first and last residue. D genes are given only for firm matches. Size tells how often a clone was seen (once, few, many) or the class of an expanded clone, and some rows leave it out.

J gene,D gene,clone size,V gene,CDR3 DNA,CDR3 protein
TRBJ1-2,TRBD1,-,TRBV5-1,TGCGCCAGCAGCTTGGGACAGGGGCTGGTGCCGAAATCCTTC,CASSLGQGLVPKSF
TRBJ2-4,TRBD2,-,TRBV9,TGTGCCAGCAGCCCTAGCGGGAATCGGAACATTCAGTACTTC,CASSPSGNRNIQYF
TRBJ2-7,TRBD1,-,TRBV18,TGTGCCAGCTCACCCGGGACAGGGGGCTACGAGCAGTACTTC,CASSPGTGGYEQYF
TRBJ2-1,TRBD2,-,TRBV9,TGTGCCAGCAGCGTAGAGCTAGCGGGAGGGAAATACAATGAGCAGTTCTTC,CASSVELAGGKYNEQFF
TRBJ2-7,TRBD1,-,TRBV29-1,TGCAGCGTTGTTCTACAGGGGGTTCAGGAGCAGTACTTC,CSVVLQGVQEQYF
TRBJ2-1,-,-,TRBV27,TGTGCCAGCAGCCCCTTTCAGGGCGGGCATGAGCAGTTCTTC,CASSPFQGGHEQFF
TRBJ2-7,-,-,TRBV7-9,TGTGCCAGCAGCCCGGACGTTTACTACGAGCAGTACTTC,CASSPDVYYEQYF
TRBJ1-5,-,-,TRBV5-8,TGTGCCAGCAGCTCTCCACGGGGGTTTAGCAATCAGCCCCAGCATTTT,CASSSPRGFSNQPQHF
TRBJ2-1,TRBD2,-,TRBV4-1,TGCGCCAGCAGCCTAAGAGCGGGAGAGTCCTACAATGAGCAGTTCTTC,CASSLRAGESYNEQFF
TRBJ2-1,TRBD2,once,TRBV19,TGTGCCAGTAGCGAAGGGACTAGCGGGAGTTATGAGCAGTTCTTC,CASSEGTSGSYEQFF
TRBJ1-5,-,-,TRBV6-1,TGTGCCAGCACGCTGGGGTATAGCAATCAGCCCCAGCATTTT,CASTLGYSNQPQHF
TRBJ2-7,-,-,TRBV27,TGTGCCAGCAGTCCTTTAGACGGCGCCTACGAGCAGTACTTC,CASSPLDGAYEQYF
TRBJ1-5,-,-,TRBV25-1,TGTGCCAGCGGTACCAATCAGCCCCAGCATTTT,CASGTNQPQHF
TRBJ1-1,-,-,TRBV6-5,TGTGCCAGCACCCCAAAGGGCTACACTGAAGCTTTCTTT,CASTPKGYTEAFF
TRBJ2-1,-,-,TRBV5-6,TGTGCCAGCAGCTTGGTTGGGCTCCAAGAGCAGTTCTTC,CASSLVGLQEQFF
TRBJ2-1,TRBD2,once,TRBV11-3,TGTGCCAGCAGCTTAGGCCGGACTAGCGGTTACAATGAGCAGTTCTTC,CASSLGRTSGYNEQFF
TRBJ2-7,TRBD1,-,TRBV27,TGTGCCAGCAGTTGGGGGACAGGATCCTACGAGCAGTACTTC,CASSWGTGSYEQYF
TRBJ2-5,-,once,TRBV15,TGTGCCACCAGCAGAGAAGGGCTCCTAAGGGCCCAGTACTTC,CATSREGLLRAQYF
TRBJ1-2,TRBD1,-,TRBV9,TGTGCCAGCAGCTCTACAGGGGGCGATGGCTACACCTTC,CASSSTGGDGYTF
TRBJ2-7,TRBD1,-,TRBV5-1,TGCGCCAGCAGCCACGGACAGGGCTACGAGCAGTACTTC,CASSHGQGYEQYF
TRBJ2-3,-,-,TRBV6-5,TGTGCCAGCAGTTACATGCGACGGGATCTGGGAGATACGCAGTATTTT,CASSYMRRDLGDTQYF
TRBJ2-1,TRBD2,-,TRBV29-1,TGCAGCGTTGACGGCGGGAGCTACAATGAGCAGTTCTTC,CSVDGGSYNEQFF
TRBJ2-1,TRBD2,once,TRBV19,TGTGCCAGCTCCCCTAGCGGGAGGGCCATTGAGCAGTTCTTC,CASSPSGRAIEQFF
TRBJ2-7,-,-,TRBV30,TGTGCCTGGAGTGTCGGGACCTACGAGCAGTACTTC,CAWSVGTYEQYF
TRBJ2-1,TRBD2,-,TRBV13,TGTGCCAGCAGCTTAGGACTAGCGGGAGGAATATCCAATGAGCAGTTCTTC,CASSLGLAGGISNEQFF
TRBJ2-1,TRBD2,-,TRBV9,TGTGCCAGCAGCGTAGGTCTAGCGGGAGGCGGTGAGCAGTTCTTC,CASSVGLAGGGEQFF
TRBJ2-1,-,-,TRBV5-1,TGCGCCAGCAGCTTGTCGGGGATCCCTTTGAATGAGCAGTTCTTC,CASSLSGIPLNEQFF
TRBJ2-5,TRBD2,-,TRBV6-1,TGTGCCAGCAGTGAAGCCCCGGGAGGGAACCGGGAGACCCAGTACTTC,CASSEAPGGNRETQYF
TRBJ2-7,TRBD1,-,TRBV10-3,TGTGCCATCAGTGAGTCCGGACAGGGGGGCTACGAGCAGTACTTC,CAISESGQGGYEQYF
TRBJ1-1,-,-,TRBV6-1,TGTGCCAGCAGTGAAGGAGGGGTGTTGAGCACTGAAGCTTTCTTT,CASSEGGVLSTEAFF
TRBJ2-2,-,-,TRBV7-9,TGTGCCAGCAGCGACTGGACCCGGATTAGGAGCGGGGAGCTGTTTTTT,CASSDWTRIRSGELFF
TRBJ2-7,-,-,TRBV10-1,TGCGCCAGCAGTATCGGGATGGACGAGCAGTACTTC,CASSIGMDEQYF
TRBJ2-2,-,-,TRBV27,TGTGCCAGCATGCACAGGAACACCGGGGAGCTGTTTTTT,CASMHRNTGELFF
TRBJ2-1,TRBD2,-,TRBV7-9,TGTGCCAGCAGTTCTGGACTAGCGCCTGAGCAGTTCTTC,CASSSGLAPEQFF
TRBJ1-1,-,-,TRBV13,TGTGCCAGCAGCTATGGGCCGAAGGAAGCTTTCTTT,CASSYGPKEAFF
TRBJ2-1,TRBD1,-,TRBV29-1,TGCAGCGTGGACAGGGGTTCCTACAATGAGCAGTTCTTC,CSVDRGSYNEQFF
TRBJ2-7,TRBD2,-,TRBV7-9,TGTGCCAGCAGCTCCACCAGTGGACTAGGGGCGTGGGAGCAGTACTTC,CASSSTSGLGAWEQYF
TRBJ2-2,TRBD2,-,TRBV7-8,TGTGCCAGCAGCTTAAGCCTAGCGGGAGGGTTCGGGGAGCTGTTTTTT,CASSLSLAGGFGELFF
TRBJ2-2,-,-,TRBV29-1,TGCAGCGTTGTTACTAGTGGTACCGGGGAGCTGTTTTTT,CSVVTSGTGELFF
TRBJ2-7,TRBD1,-,TRBV6-1,TGTGCCAGCAGTGAAGGGAGAGGCCTCCGGGACAGGGCCTACGAGCAGTACTTC,CASSEGRGLRDRAYEQYF
TRBJ2-7,TRBD2,-,TRBV13,TGTGCCAGCAGCGCAGGGACTAGCGGAATCTACGAGCAGTACTTC,CASSAGTSGIYEQYF
TRBJ2-1,-,-,TRBV13,TGTGCCAGCAGCTTGACTAGTTCCTACAATGAGCAGTTCTTC,CASSLTSSYNEQFF
TRBJ2-7,TRBD1,once,TRBV10-2,TGCGCCAGCAGTGAAGAGGGGGCCCTCTCCTACGAGCAGTACTTC,CASSEEGALSYEQYF
TRBJ2-7,TRBD1,-,TRBV4-1,TGCGCCAGCAGCCTGGGACAGGCGAACTACGAGCAGTACTTC,CASSLGQANYEQYF
TRBJ2-5,TRBD2,-,TRBV27,TGTGCCAGCCGGGACCTTAGCGGGGTAGACCAAGAGACCCAGTACTTC,CASRDLSGVDQETQYF
TRBJ1-3,-,-,TRBV4-1,TGCGCCAGCAGCCAAGATCAGGCCTCAGGCGACTCTGGAAACACCATATATTTT,CASSQDQASGDSGNTIYF
TRBJ2-7,-,-,TRBV7-2,TGTGCCAGCAGCTTAGAGGGTATCTACGAGCAGTACTTC,CASSLEGIYEQYF
TRBJ2-1,-,once,TRBV4-1,TGCGCCAGCAGCCAAAATCCCGGGAACCACTACAATGAGCAGTTCTTC,CASSQNPGNHYNEQFF
TRBJ2-5,TRBD2,-,TRBV7-8,TGTGCCAGCAGCTTAGCTCGGGCGGGAGAACGCATTCCAACCAAACAAGAGACCCAGTACTTC,CASSLARAGERIPTKQETQYF
TRBJ2-1,-,-,TRBV6-5,TGTGCCAGCAGTTACAGAGGAGAATCTAATGAGCAGTTCTTC,CASSYRGESNEQFF
TRBJ2-1,-,-,TRBV21-1,TGTGCCAGCAGCAAAAGGTTGGGACTAGCGGGACGACTCTACAATGAGCAGTTCTTC,CASSKRLGLAGRLYNEQFF
TRBJ1-2,-,-,TRBV29-1,TGCAGCGTTGGTGACAGGAACGGCTACACCTTC,CSVGDRNGYTF
TRBJ2-7,TRBD1,-,TRBV11-2,TGTGCCAGCAGCAAAAGTCCGGGACAGGTGGTCGAGCAGTACTTC,CASSKSPGQVVEQYF
TRBJ1-5,-,-,TRBV27,TGTGCCAGCAGTTTTGCAGGGTTTAGCAATCAGCCCCAGCATTTT,CASSFAGFSNQPQHF
TRBJ1-3,-,-,TRBV7-2,TGTGCCAGCAGCGAATGGGCTGGAAACACCATATATTTT,CASSEWAGNTIYF
TRBJ2-6,-,-,TRBV16,TGTGCCAGCAGAGCTAGCTCTGGGGCCAACGTCCTGACTTTC,CASRASSGANVLTF
TRBJ2-7,TRBD2,-,TRBV19,TGTGCCAGTAGTGCGACTAGCGGGAGTTACGAGCAGTACTTC,CASSATSGSYEQYF
TRBJ2-1,-,once,TRBV27,TGTGCCAGCACGGCAGGGACGGGGGTCAATGAGCAGTTCTTC,CASTAGTGVNEQFF
TRBJ1-4,-,once,TRBV29-1,TGCAGCGTTGGGGGGGGACAACAGCTTTTT,CSVGGGQQLF